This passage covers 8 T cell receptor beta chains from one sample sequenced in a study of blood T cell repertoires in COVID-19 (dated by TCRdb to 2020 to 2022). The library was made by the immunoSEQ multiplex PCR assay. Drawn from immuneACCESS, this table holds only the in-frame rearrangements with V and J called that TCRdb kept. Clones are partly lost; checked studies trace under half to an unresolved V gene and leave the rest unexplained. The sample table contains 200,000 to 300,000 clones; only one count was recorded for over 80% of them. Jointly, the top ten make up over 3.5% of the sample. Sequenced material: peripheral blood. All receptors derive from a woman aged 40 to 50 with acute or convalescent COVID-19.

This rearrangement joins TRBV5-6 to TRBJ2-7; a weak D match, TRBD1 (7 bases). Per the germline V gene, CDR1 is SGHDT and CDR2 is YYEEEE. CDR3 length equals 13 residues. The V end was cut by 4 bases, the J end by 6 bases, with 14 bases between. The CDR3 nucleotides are TGTGCCAGCAGCGGAGGGACAGTCCGCGAGCAGTACGTC. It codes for CASSGGTVREQYV.

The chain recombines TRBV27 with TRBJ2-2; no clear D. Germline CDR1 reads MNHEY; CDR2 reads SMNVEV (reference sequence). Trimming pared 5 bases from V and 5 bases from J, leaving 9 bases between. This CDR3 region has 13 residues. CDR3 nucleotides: TGTGCCAGCAGTCCCTTAACAACCGGGGAGCTGTTTTTT. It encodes CASSPLTTGELFF.

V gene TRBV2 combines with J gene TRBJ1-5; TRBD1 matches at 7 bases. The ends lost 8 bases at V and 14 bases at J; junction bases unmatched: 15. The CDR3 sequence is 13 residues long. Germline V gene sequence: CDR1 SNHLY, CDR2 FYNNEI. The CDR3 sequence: CASGGNGRDSKHF. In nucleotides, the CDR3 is TGTGCCAGCGGGGGCAACGGGCGGGACAGCAAGCATTTT.

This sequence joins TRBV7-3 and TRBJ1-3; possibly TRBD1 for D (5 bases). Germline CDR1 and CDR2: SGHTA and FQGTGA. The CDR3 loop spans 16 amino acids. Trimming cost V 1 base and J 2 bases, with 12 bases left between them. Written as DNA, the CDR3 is TGTGCCAGCAGCTTAAACCCCCAGGGCCCTGGAAACACCATATATTTT. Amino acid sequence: CASSLNPQGPGNTIYF.

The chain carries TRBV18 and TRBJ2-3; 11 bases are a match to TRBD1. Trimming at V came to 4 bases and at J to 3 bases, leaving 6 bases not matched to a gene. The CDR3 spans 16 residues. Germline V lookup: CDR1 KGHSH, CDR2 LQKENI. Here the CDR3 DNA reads TGTGCCAGCTCACTCGGACAGGGGGCGGGGACAGATACGCAGTATTTT. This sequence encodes CASSLGQGAGTDTQYF.

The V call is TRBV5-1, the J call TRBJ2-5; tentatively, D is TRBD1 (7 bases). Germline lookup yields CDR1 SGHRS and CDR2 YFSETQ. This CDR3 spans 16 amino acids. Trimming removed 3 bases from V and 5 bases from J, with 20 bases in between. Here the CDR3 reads CASSSSGGHSLETQYF. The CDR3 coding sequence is TGCGCCAGCAGCTCATCAGGGGGGCATTCTCTGGAGACCCAGTACTTC.

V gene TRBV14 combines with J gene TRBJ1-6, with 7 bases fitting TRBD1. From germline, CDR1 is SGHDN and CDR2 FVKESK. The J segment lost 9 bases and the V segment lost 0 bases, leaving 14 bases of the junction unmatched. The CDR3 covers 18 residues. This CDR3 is CASSQDSYRGVFSSPLHF. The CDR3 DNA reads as TGTGCCAGCAGCCAAGACTCATACAGGGGCGTTTTTAGTTCACCCCTCCACTTT.

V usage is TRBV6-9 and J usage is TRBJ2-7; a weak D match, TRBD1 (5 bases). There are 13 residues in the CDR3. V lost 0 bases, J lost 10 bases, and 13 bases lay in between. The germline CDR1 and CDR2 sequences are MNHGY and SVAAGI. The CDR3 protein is CASSYSPRQTQYV. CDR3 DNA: TGTGCCAGCAGTTATTCTCCGCGACAGACCCAGTACGTC.